The rows below give T cell receptor beta chains drawn from one sample of a study of blood T cell repertoires in COVID-19. TCRdb keeps only in-frame clones here, not all; method: immunoSEQ multiplex PCR. The top ten hold 3% to 3.5% of the sample, which has tens of thousands of clones, roughly 90% seen once. The sequencing input was peripheral blood. The receptors were sampled from a man aged 45-60 years with acute or convalescent COVID-19. Both conserved end residues are part of each CDR3. A D gene is named only where the DNA matches it firmly. Clone size is stated in some rows and not others, as once, few, many or a class when expanded.

CDR3aa | CDR3nt | abundance | v_gene | d_gene | j_gene
CSVKSQGSRTDTQYF | TGCAGCGTCAAATCGCAGGGCAGCCGCACAGATACGCAGTATTTT | . | TRBV29-1 | . | TRBJ2-3
CASSQGQGASGANVLTF | TGTGCCAGCTCCCAAGGACAGGGCGCCTCTGGGGCCAACGTCCTGACTTTC | . | TRBV18 | TRBD1 | TRBJ2-6
CALHPLQGSQRHEAFF | TGCGCCCTCCATCCGTTGCAGGGCTCCCAAAGACATGAAGCTTTCTTT | . | TRBV23-1 | . | TRBJ1-1
CASSQEVGGSGYTF | TGTGCCAGCAGCCAAGAGGTCGGCGGTAGTGGCTACACCTTC | . | TRBV3-1/TRBV3-2 | . | TRBJ1-2
CASSYGTDYGYTF | TGCGCCAGCAGCTATGGGACAGACTATGGCTACACCTTC | . | TRBV5-1 | TRBD1 | TRBJ1-2
CASSAGRGTASYEQYF | TGCGCCAGCAGCGCAGGCCGCGGGACAGCTTCCTACGAGCAGTACTTC | . | TRBV5-1 | . | TRBJ2-7
CASIQTSGGNNEQFF | TGTGCCAGCATTCAGACTAGCGGGGGGAACAATGAGCAGTTCTTC | . | TRBV6-5 | TRBD2 | TRBJ2-1
CASGGQGVQPQHF | TGTGCCAGCGGAGGACAGGGCGTTCAGCCCCAGCATTTT | few | TRBV2 | TRBD1 | TRBJ1-5
CASEQGFGYTF | TGTGCCAGCGAACAGGGGTTCGGCTACACCTTC | . | TRBV6-6 | TRBD1 | TRBJ1-2
CASSLRSYEQYF | TGTGCCAGCAGTTTACGGTCCTACGAGCAGTACTTC | . | TRBV28 | . | TRBJ2-7
CASRQGLGTHGYTF | TGTGCCAGCAGACAGGGCCTTGGGACCCATGGCTACACCTTC | . | TRBV7-2 | . | TRBJ1-2
CAWSPQTYNEQFF | TGTGCCTGGAGTCCCCAAACCTACAATGAGCAGTTCTTC | . | TRBV30 | . | TRBJ2-1
CAWTAVDRGLSEGNTIYF | TGTGCCTGGACCGCAGTGGACAGGGGGTTATCTGAAGGAAACACCATATATTTT | few | TRBV30 | TRBD1 | TRBJ1-3
CASSEDGLSRYYGYTF | TGTGCCAGCAGTGAAGACGGTCTTTCGCGCTACTATGGCTACACCTTC | . | TRBV6-1 | . | TRBJ1-2
CAISERQGDQPQHF | TGTGCCATCAGTGAAAGGCAGGGGGATCAGCCCCAGCATTTT | . | TRBV10-3 | TRBD1 | TRBJ1-5
CASSPRLAGKETQYF | TGTGCCAGCAGTCCCAGACTAGCGGGTAAAGAGACCCAGTACTTC | . | TRBV6-6 | TRBD2 | TRBJ2-5
CASIQLRTQETQYF | TGTGCCAGCATCCAGCTTCGGACTCAAGAGACCCAGTACTTC | . | TRBV2 | . | TRBJ2-5
CASSQPEPLLRIYEQYF | TGTGCCAGCAGCCAACCCGAACCGTTACTCAGGATCTACGAGCAGTACTTC | . | TRBV3-1/TRBV3-2 | . | TRBJ2-7
CASSPTGLAANEQFF | TGCGCCAGCAGCCCAACCGGACTAGCGGCGAATGAGCAGTTCTTC | . | TRBV4-1 | TRBD2 | TRBJ2-1
CASSPGTYSPLHF | TGTGCCAGCAGCCCTGGGACTTATTCACCCCTCCACTTT | . | TRBV7-9 | . | TRBJ1-6
CARDRVADTQYF | TGTGCCAGAGACAGGGTTGCAGATACGCAGTATTTT | . | TRBV6-4 | TRBD1 | TRBJ2-3
CASSLGGGYTDTQYF | TGTGCCAGCAGCTTAGGTGGGGGGTACACAGATACGCAGTATTTT | once | TRBV7-2 | . | TRBJ2-3
CASRKPGGPYEQYF | TGTGCCAGCAGAAAACCGGGGGGCCCCTACGAGCAGTACTTC | . | TRBV11-2 | . | TRBJ2-7
CASSVGLAGGRGTQYF | TGTGCCAGCAGCGTAGGACTAGCGGGGGGGCGGGGTACGCAGTATTTT | . | TRBV5-4 | TRBD2 | TRBJ2-3
CASSPNRGRTEAFF | TGTGCCAGCAGTCCCAACAGGGGAAGGACTGAAGCTTTCTTT | . | TRBV7-9 | TRBD1 | TRBJ1-1
CASSLARTSGAGELFF | TGTGCCAGCAGCTTGGCGCGAACTAGCGGGGCCGGGGAGCTGTTTTTT | . | TRBV5-4 | TRBD2 | TRBJ2-2
CASSKNRETRASGANVLTF | TGTGCCAGCAGCAAAAACAGGGAGACGAGGGCCTCTGGGGCCAACGTCCTGACTTTC | . | TRBV7-6 | . | TRBJ2-6
CASSNQGYEQYF | TGTGCCAGTAGTAATCAGGGATACGAGCAGTACTTC | once | TRBV19 | . | TRBJ2-7
CASSRKSPGQGSYEQYF | TGTGCCAGCAGTAGAAAAAGTCCGGGACAGGGCTCCTACGAGCAGTACTTC | . | TRBV21-1 | . | TRBJ2-7
CSASLRPLWGGYNEQFF | TGCAGTGCTAGTCTTCGGCCCCTTTGGGGGGGCTACAATGAGCAGTTCTTC | . | TRBV20-1 | TRBD2 | TRBJ2-1
CASSPGLGVSGNQPQHF | TGTGCCAGCTCACCAGGGTTAGGAGTTTCGGGCAATCAGCCCCAGCATTTT | . | TRBV18 | . | TRBJ1-5
CASSMGTYLGAFF | TGTGCCAGTAGTATGGGGACTTACCTCGGGGCTTTCTTT | . | TRBV19 | . | TRBJ1-1
CASSSDRETYEQYF | TGTGCCAGCAGCAGTGACAGGGAAACATACGAGCAGTACTTC | few | TRBV21-1 | . | TRBJ2-7
CASRQAGLNEQFF | TGTGCCAGCAGACAGGCCGGCCTCAATGAGCAGTTCTTC | . | TRBV21-1 | . | TRBJ2-1
CASSLRQGLNNEQFF | TGTGCCAGCAGTTTAAGACAGGGATTAAACAATGAGCAGTTCTTC | . | TRBV27 | TRBD1 | TRBJ2-1
CASSRLFRGDSPLHF | TGTGCCAGCAGTAGATTGTTCAGGGGAGATTCACCCCTCCACTTT | once | TRBV6-5 | . | TRBJ1-6
CATSARQDTGELFF | TGTGCCACCAGCGCCCGACAGGACACCGGGGAGCTGTTTTTT | . | TRBV15 | . | TRBJ2-2
CASRFGQVGSGELFF | TGCGCCAGCAGATTCGGACAGGTCGGGTCCGGGGAGCTGTTTTTT | . | TRBV5-1 | TRBD1 | TRBJ2-2
CASSYGQNTEAFF | TGTGCCAGCAGCTACGGACAAAACACTGAAGCTTTCTTT | . | TRBV12-3/TRBV12-4 | . | TRBJ1-1
CASSLLRGDHKTGELFF | TGTGCCAGCAGCCTCCTTCGAGGAGACCACAAGACGGGGGAGCTGTTTTTT | . | TRBV5-5 | . | TRBJ2-2